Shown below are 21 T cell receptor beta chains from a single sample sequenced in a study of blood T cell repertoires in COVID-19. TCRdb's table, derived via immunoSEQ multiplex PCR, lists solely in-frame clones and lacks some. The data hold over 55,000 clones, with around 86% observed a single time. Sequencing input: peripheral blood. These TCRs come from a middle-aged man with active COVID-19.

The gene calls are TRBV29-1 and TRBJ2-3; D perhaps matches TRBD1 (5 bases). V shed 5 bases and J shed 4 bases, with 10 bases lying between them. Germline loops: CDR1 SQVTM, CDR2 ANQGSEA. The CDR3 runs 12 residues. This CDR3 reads CSVSAGPDTQYF. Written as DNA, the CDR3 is TGCAGCGTTTCAGCAGGGCCAGATACGCAGTATTTT.

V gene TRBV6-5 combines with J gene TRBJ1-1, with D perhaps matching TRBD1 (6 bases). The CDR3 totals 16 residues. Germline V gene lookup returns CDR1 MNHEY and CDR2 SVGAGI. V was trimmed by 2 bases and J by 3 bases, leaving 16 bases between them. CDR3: CASSYHPPDSHTEAFF. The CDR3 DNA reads TGTGCCAGCAGTTACCACCCCCCGGACAGTCACACTGAAGCTTTCTTT.

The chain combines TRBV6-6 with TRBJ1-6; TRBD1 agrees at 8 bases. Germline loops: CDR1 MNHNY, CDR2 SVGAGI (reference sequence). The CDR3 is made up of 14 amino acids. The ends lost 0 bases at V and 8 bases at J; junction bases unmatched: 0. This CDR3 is CASSYSTGDSPLHF. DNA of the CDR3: TGTGCCAGCAGTTACTCGACAGGGGATTCACCCCTCCACTTT.

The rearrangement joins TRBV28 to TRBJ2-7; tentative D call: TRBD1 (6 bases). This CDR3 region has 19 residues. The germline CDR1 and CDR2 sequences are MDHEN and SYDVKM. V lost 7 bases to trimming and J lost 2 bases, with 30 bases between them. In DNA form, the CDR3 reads TGTGCCAGCATTAGAGACAGCTTTAGGGGTAAGGGGGATCCCTACGAGCAGTACTTC. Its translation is CASIRDSFRGKGDPYEQYF. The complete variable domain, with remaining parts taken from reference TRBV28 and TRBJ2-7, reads DVKVTQSSRYLVKRTGEKVFLECVQDMDHENMFWYRQDPGLGLRLIYFSYDVKMKEKGDIPEGYSVSREKKERFSLILESASTNQTSMYLCASIRDSFRGKGDPYEQYFGPGTRLTVT.

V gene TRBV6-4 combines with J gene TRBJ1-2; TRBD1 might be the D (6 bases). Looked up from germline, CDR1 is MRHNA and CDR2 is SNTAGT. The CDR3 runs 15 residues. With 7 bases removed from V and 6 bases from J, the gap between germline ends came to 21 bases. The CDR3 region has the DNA TGTGCCAGCACTTTTGCCGGTTCGGGGGGCGATGGCTACACCTTC. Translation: CASTFAGSGGDGYTF.

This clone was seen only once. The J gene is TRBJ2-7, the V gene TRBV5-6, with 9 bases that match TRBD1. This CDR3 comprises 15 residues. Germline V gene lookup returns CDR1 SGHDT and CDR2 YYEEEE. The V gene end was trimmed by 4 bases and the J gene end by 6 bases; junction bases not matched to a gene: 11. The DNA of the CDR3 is TGTGCCAGCAGCCCCCCCCGGACAGGGGTTGGCGAGCAGTACTTC. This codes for CASSPPRTGVGEQYF.

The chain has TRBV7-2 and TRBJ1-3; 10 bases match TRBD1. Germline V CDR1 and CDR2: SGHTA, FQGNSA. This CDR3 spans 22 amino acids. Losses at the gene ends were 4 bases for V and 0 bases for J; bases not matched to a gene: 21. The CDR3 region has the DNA TGTGCCAGCAGCTCAGCGGGAACAATAGCCGGGACAGGGGTTGGCTCTGGAAACACCATATATTTT. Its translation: CASSSAGTIAGTGVGSGNTIYF.

In nucleotides, the CDR3 is TGTGCCAGCAGGAGGGGACAGGGGGCGGGCGAGCAGTACTTC. Its protein is CASRRGQGAGEQYF. The chain has TRBV11-2 and TRBJ2-7; TRBD1 matches at 12 bases. Germline CDR1 SGHAT, CDR2 FQNNGV. The CDR3 has 14 residues. Trimming cost V 6 bases and J 6 bases; bases outside gene matches: 6.

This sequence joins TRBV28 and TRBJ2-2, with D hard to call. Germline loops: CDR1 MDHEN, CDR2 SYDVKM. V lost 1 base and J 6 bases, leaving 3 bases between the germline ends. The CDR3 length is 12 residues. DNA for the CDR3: TGTGCCAGCAGTTTATCCGCCGGGGAGCTGTTTTTT. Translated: CASSLSAGELFF.

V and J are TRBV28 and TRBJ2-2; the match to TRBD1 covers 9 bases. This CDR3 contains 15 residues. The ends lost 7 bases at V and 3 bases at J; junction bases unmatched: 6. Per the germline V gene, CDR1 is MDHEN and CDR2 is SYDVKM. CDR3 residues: CASIPDRGYTGELFF. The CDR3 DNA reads TGTGCCAGCATCCCAGACAGGGGGTACACCGGGGAGCTGTTTTTT. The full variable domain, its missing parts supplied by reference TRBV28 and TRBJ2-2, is DVKVTQSSRYLVKRTGEKVFLECVQDMDHENMFWYRQDPGLGLRLIYFSYDVKMKEKGDIPEGYSVSREKKERFSLILESASTNQTSMYLCASIPDRGYTGELFFGEGSRLTVL.

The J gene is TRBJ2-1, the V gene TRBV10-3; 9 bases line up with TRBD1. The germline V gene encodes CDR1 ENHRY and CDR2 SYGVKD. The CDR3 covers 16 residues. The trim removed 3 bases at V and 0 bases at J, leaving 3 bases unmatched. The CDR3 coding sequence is TGTGCCATCAGTGAACCGGACAGGGGCTCCTACAATGAGCAGTTCTTC. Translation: CAISEPDRGSYNEQFF.

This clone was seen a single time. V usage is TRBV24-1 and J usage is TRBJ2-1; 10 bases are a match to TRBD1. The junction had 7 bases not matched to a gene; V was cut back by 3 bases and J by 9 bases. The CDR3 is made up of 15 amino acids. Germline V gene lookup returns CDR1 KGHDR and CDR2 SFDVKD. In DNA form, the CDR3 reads TGTGCCACCAGTGATCTGACAGGGGGCTGGGGTGAGCAGTTCTTC. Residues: CATSDLTGGWGEQFF.

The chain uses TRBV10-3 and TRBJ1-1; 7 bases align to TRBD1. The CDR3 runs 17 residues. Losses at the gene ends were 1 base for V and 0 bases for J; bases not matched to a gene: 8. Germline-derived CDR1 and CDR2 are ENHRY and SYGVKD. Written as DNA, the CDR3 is TGTGCCATCAGTGAGTTCCAGACAGGGCTCATGAACACTGAAGCTTTCTTT. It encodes CAISEFQTGLMNTEAFF.

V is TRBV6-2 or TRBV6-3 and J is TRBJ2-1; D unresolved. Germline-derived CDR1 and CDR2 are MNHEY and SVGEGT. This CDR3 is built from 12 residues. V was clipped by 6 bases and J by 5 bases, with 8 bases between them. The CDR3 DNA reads TGTGCCAGCAGCTATGTAGACAATGAGCAGTTCTTC. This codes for CASSYVDNEQFF.

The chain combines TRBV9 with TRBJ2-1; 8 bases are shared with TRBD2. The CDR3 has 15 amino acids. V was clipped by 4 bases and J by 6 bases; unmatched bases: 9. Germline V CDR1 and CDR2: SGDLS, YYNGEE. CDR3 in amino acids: CASSLREGLVNEQFF. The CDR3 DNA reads TGTGCCAGCAGCCTCCGGGAGGGCCTTGTCAATGAGCAGTTCTTC.

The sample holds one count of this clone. Here the CDR3 DNA reads TGTGCCAGCAGCCTAGGGAGCGGAGCGAACACCGGGGAGCTGTTTTTT. Residues: CASSLGSGANTGELFF. This chain uses TRBV4-2 with TRBJ2-2; possibly TRBD2 for D (5 bases). Germline CDR1 and CDR2: LGHNA and YNFKEQ. The CDR3 is made up of 16 amino acids. Trimming took off 4 bases at V and 0 bases at J, with 12 bases between the two ends.

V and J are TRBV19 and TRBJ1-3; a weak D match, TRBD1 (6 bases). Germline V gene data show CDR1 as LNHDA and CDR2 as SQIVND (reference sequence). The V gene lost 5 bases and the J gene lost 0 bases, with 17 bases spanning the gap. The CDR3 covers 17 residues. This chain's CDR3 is CASSQTADSFSGNTIYF. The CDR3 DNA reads TGTGCCAGTAGTCAAACCGCGGACAGTTTCTCTGGAAACACCATATATTTT.

CDR3 amino acids: CASSLTSQETQYF. The CDR3 DNA reads TGTGCCAGCAGTCTTACCAGCCAAGAGACCCAGTACTTC. The chain is built from TRBV6-2 or TRBV6-3 and TRBJ2-5; D remains ambiguous. Germline CDR1 reads MNHEY; CDR2 reads SVGEGT. This CDR3 comprises 13 residues. Trimming pared 5 bases from V and 1 base from J, leaving 8 bases between.

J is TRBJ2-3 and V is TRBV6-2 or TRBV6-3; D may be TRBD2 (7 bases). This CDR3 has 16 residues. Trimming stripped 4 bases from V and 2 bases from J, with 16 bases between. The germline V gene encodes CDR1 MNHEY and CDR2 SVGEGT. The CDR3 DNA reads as TGTGCCAGCAGTTTTGAGGCGGGGGCGAACACAGATACGCAGTATTTT. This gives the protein CASSFEAGANTDTQYF.

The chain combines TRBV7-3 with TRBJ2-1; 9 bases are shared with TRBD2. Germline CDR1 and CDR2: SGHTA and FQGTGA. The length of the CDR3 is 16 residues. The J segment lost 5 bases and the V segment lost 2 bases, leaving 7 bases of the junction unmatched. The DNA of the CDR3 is TGTGCCAGCAGCTTACAAGGACTAGCGTTCCACAATGAGCAGTTCTTC. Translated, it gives CASSLQGLAFHNEQFF.

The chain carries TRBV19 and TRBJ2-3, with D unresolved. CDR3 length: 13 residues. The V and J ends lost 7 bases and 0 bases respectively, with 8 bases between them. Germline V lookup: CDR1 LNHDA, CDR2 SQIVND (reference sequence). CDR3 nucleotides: TGTGCCAGTACCCAGTACAGCACAGATACGCAGTATTTT. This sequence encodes CASTQYSTDTQYF.